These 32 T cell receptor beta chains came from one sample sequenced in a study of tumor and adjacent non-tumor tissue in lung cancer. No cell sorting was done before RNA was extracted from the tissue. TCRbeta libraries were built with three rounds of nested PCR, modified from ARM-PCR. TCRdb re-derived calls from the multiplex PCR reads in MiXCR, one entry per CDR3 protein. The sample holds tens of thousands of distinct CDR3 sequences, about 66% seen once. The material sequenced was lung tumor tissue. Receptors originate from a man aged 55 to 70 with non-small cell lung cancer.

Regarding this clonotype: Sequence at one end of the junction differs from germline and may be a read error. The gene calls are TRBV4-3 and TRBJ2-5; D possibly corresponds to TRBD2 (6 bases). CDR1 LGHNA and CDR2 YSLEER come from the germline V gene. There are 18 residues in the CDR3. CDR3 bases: TGCGCCAGCAGCCAAGATAAGAGTGGGACTGGCGCAGAAGAGACCCATTACTTC. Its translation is CASSQDKSGTGAEETHYF.

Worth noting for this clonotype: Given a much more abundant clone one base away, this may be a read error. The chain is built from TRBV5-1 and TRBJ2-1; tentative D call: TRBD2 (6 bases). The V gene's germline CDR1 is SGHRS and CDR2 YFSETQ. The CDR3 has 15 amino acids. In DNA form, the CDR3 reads TGCACCAGCAGCTTGGGAGCGGGTGACTACAATGAGCAGTTCTTC. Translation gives CTSSLGAGDYNEQFF.

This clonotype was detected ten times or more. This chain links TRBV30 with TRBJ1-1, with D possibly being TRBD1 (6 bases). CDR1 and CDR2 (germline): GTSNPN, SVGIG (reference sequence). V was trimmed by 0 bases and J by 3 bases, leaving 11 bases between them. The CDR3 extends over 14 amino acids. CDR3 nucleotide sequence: TGTGCCTGGAGTGTAGGGGGGGTGGACACTGAAGCTTTCTTT. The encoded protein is CAWSVGGVDTEAFF.

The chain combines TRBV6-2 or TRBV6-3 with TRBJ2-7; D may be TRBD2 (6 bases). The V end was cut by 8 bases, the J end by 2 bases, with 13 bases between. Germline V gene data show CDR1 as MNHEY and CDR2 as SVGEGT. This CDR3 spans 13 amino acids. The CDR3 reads CASGSGVTYEQYF. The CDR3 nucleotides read TGTGCCAGCGGATCGGGAGTTACCTACGAGCAGTACTTC.

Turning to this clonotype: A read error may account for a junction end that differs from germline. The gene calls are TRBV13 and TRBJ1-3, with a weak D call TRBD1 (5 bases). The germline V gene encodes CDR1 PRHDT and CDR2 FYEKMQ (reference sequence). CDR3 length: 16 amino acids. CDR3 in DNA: TGTGTCAGCAGCTTATCGTCAGGGTTTATTGGAAACACCATATATTTT. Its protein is CVSSLSSGFIGNTIYF.

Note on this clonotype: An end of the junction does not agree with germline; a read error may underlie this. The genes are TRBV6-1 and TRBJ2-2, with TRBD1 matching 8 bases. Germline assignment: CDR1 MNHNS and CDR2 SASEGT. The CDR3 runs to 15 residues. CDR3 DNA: TGTGCCAGTAGTGAAGCCAGGGGGCTGACCGGGAAGCTGTTTTTT. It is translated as CASSEARGLTGKLFF.

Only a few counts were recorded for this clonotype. CDR3 DNA: TGCAGTGCTAGAGGGGGACAGGCAGATACGCAGTATTTT. Translated: CSARGGQADTQYF. This chain joins TRBV20-1 and TRBJ2-3; 8 bases agree with TRBD1. Trimming took 1 base from V and 4 from J; bases not matched to a gene: 1. The CDR3 loop spans 13 amino acids. CDR1 and CDR2 from the germline V gene are DFQATT and SNEGSKA (reference sequence).

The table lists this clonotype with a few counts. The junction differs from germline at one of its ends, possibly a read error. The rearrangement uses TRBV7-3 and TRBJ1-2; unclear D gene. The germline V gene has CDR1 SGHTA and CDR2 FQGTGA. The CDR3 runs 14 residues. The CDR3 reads CASSLDERKGGHTF. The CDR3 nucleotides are TGTGCCAGCAGCTTAGACGAACGTAAGGGTGGCCACACCTTC.

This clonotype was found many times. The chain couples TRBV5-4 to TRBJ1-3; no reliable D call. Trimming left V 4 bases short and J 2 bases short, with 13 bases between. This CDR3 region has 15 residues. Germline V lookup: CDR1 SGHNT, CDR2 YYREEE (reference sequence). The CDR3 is CASSPGRAPGNTIYF. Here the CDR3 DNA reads TGTGCCAGCAGCCCAGGTCGGGCCCCTGGAAACACCATATATTTT. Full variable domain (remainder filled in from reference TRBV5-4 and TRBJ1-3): ETGVTQSPTHLIKTRGQQVTLRCSSQSGHNTVSWYQQALGQGPQFIFQYYREEENGRGNFPPRFSGLQFPNYSSELNVNALELDDSALYLCASSPGRAPGNTIYFGEGSWLTVV.

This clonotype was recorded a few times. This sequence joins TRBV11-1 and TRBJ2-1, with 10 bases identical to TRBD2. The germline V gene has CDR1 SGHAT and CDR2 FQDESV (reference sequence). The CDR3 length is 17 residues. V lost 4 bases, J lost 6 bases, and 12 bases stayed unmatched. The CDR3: CASSSTFSGRSVNEQFF. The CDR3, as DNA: TGTGCCAGCAGCTCCACCTTTAGCGGGAGGTCCGTCAATGAGCAGTTCTTC. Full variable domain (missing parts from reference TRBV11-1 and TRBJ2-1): EAEVAQSPRYKITEKSQAVAFWCDPISGHATLYWYRQILGQGPELLVQFQDESVVDDSQLPKDRFSAERLKGVDSTLKIQPAELGDSAMYLCASSSTFSGRSVNEQFFGPGTRLTVL.

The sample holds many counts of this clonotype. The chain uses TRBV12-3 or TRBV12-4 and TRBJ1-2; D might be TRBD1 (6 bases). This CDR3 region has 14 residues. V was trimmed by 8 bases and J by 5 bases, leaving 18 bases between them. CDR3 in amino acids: CASAAGAEGYGYTF. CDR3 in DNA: TGTGCCAGCGCAGCGGGGGCAGAGGGTTATGGCTACACCTTC.

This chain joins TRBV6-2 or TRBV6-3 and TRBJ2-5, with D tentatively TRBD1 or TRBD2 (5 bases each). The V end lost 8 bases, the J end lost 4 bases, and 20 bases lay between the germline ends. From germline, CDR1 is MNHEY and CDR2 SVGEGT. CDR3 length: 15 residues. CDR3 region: CASYTHGRDGETQYF. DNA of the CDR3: TGTGCCAGCTATACGCACGGCAGGGACGGAGAGACCCAGTACTTC.

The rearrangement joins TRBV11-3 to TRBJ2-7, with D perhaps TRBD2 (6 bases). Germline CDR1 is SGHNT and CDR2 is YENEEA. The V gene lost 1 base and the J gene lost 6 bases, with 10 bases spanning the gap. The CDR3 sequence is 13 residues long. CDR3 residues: CASSLVAGSEQYF. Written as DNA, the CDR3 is TGTGCCAGCAGCTTAGTGGCGGGAAGCGAGCAGTACTTC.

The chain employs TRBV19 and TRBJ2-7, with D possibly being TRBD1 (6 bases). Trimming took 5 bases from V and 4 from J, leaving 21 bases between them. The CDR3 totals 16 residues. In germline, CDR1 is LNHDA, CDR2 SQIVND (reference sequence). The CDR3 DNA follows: TGTGCCAGTAGTCCGGCGAGGGTTGGGGGCCGGTACGAGCAGTACTTC. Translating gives CASSPARVGGRYEQYF.

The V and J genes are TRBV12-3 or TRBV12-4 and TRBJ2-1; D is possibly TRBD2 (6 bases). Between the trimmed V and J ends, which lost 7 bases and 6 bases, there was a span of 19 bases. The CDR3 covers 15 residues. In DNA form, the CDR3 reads TGTGCCAGCACACGGACTATTGGGAGTCCCAATGAGCAGTTCTTC. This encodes CASTRTIGSPNEQFF.

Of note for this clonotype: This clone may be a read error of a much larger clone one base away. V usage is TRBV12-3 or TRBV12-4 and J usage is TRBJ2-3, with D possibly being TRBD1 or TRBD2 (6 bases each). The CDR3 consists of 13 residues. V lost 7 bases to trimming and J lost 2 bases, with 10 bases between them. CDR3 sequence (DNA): TGTGCCAGCAAGGAGGGACACACAGATACGCAGTATTTT. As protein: CASKEGHTDTQYF.

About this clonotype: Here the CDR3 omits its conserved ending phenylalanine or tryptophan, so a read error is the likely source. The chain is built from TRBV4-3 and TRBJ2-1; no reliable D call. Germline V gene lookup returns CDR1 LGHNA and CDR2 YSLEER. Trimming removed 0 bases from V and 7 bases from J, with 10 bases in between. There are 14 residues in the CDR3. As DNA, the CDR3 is TGCGCCAGCAGCCAAGATTGGCGCAAGAATGAGCAGTTCCTC. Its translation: CASSQDWRKNEQFL.

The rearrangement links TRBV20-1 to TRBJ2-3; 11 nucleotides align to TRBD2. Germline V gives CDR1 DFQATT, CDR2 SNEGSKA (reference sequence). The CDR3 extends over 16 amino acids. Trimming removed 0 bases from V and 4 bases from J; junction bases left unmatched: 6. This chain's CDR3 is CSARDTCSGRADTQYF. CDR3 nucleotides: TGCAGTGCTAGAGATACATGTAGCGGGAGGGCAGATACGCAGTATTTT.

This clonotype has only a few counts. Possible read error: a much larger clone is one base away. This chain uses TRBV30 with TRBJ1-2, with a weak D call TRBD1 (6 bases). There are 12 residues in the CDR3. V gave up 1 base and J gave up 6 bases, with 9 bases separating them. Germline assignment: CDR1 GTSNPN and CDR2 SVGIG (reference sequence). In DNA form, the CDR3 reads TGTGCCTGGAGTGGACAGGCGGATGGCTACACCTTC. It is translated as CAWSGQADGYTF. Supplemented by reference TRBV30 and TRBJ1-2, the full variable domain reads SQTIHQWPATLVQPVGSPLSLECTVEGTSNPNLYWYRQAAGRGLQLLFYSVGIGQISSEVPQNLSASRPQDRQFILSSKKLLLSDSGFYLCAWSGQADGYTFGSGTRLTVV.

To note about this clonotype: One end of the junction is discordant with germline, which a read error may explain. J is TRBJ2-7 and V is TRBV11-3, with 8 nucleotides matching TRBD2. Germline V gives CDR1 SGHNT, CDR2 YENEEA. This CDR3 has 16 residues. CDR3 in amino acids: CASSRGGTTRFPEHYF. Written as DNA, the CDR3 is TGTGCCAGCAGCCGGGGGGGGACTACGCGTTTCCCCGAGCACTATTTC.

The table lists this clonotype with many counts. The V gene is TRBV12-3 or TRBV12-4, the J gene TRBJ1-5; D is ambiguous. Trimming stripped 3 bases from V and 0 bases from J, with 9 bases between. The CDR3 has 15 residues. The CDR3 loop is CASSFGRDSNQPQHF. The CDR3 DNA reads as TGTGCCAGCAGTTTTGGCAGAGATAGCAATCAGCCCCAGCATTTT.

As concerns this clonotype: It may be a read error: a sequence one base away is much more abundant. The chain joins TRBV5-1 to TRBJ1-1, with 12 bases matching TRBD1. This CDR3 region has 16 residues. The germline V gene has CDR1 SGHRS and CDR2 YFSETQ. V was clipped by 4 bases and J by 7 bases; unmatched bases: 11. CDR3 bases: TGCGCCAGCAGCCGCGATCCGGGACAGGGGGCCTATGAAGCTTTCTTT. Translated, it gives CASSRDPGQGAYEAFF.

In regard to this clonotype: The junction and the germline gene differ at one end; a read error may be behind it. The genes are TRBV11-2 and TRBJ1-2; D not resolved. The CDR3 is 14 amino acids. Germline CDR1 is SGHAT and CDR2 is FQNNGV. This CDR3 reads CATSANAGIGGYTF. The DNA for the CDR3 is TGTGCCACCAGCGCAAATGCGGGGATCGGCGGCTACACCTTC. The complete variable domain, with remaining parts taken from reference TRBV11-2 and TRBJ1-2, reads EAGVAQSPRYKIIEKRQSVAFWCNPISGHATLYWYQQILGQGPKLLIQFQNNGVVDDSQLPKDRFSAERLKGVDSTLKIQPAKLEDSAVYLCATSANAGIGGYTFGSGTRLTVV.

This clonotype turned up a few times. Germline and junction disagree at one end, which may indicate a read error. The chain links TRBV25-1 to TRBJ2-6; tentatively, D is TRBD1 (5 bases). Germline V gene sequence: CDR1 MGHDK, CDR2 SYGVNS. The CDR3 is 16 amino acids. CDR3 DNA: TGTGCCAGCAGTGAACCTGGTCTGACTGGGGCCAACGTCCCGACTTTC. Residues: CASSEPGLTGANVPTF.

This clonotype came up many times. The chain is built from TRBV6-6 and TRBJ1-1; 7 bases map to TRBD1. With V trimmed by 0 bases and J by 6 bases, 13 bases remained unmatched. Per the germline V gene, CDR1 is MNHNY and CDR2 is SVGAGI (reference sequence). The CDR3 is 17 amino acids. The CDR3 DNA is TGTGCCAGCAGTTACTCGAGGTTGGTGAACAGGGGTCCTGAAGCTTTCTTT. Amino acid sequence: CASSYSRLVNRGPEAFF.

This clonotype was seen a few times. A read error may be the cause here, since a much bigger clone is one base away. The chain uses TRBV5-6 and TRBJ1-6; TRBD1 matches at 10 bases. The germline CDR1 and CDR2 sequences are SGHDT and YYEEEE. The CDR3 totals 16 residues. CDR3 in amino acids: CARSFGQGEANSPLHF. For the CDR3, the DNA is TGTGCCAGGAGCTTTGGACAGGGGGAAGCGAATTCACCCCTCCACTTT.

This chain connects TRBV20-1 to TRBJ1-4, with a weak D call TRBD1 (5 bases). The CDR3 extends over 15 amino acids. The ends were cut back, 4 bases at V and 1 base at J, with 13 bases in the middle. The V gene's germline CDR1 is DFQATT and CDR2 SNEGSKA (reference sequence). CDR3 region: CSATFWRGTNEKLFF. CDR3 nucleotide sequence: TGCAGTGCTACCTTCTGGAGGGGAACTAATGAAAAACTGTTTTTT.

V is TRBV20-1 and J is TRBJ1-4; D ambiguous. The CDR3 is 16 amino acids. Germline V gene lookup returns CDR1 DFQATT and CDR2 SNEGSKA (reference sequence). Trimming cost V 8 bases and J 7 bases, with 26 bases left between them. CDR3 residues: CSTPLRKGLVSEKLFF. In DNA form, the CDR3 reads TGCAGTACACCACTTCGCAAAGGCCTCGTGAGTGAAAAACTGTTTTTT.

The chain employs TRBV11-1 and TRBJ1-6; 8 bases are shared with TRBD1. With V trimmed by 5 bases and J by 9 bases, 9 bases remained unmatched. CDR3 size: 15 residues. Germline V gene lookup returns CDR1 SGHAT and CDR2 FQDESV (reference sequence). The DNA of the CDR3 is TGTGCCAGCAGCACCGTCACAGGGGGAATTTCACCCCTCCACTTT. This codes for CASSTVTGGISPLHF.

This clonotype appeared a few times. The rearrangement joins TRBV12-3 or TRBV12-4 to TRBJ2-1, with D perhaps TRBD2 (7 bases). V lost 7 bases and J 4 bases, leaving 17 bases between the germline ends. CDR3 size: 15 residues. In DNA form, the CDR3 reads TGTGCCAGCACCTCGATGAGGGGGGGGTACAATGAGCAGTTCTTC. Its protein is CASTSMRGGYNEQFF.

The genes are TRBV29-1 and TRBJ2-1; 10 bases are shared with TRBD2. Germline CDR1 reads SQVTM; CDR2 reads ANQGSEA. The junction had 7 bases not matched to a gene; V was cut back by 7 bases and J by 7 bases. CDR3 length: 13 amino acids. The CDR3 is CSGRTSGRNEQFF. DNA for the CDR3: TGCAGCGGGAGGACTAGCGGTAGGAATGAGCAGTTCTTC.

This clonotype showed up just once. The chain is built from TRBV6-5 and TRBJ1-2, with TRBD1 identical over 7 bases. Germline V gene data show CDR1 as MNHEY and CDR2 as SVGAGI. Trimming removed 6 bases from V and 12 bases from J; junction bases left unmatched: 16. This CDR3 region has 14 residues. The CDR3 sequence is CASRVRQGSFSDTF. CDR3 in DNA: TGTGCCAGCAGAGTAAGACAGGGTTCTTTCAGTGACACCTTC.